The clone carrying this T cell receptor (beta chain) has a count of ten or more. Its antigen remains unknown. The data belong to a study of blood T cells in healthy people across ages. Peripheral blood, roughly 9.1 milliliters per donor, was collected. The length of the CDR3 is 20 residues. The germline V gene encodes CDR1 MNHEY and CDR2 SVGEGT. The V end was cut by 2 bases, the J end by 1 base, with 24 bases between. A second PCR, run for roughly 7 to 12 cycles, used a sample-barcoded 5' primer plus a J-beta primer mix. Researchers report that each sample yielded at least 2.5 million CDR3-containing paired-end reads. MiXCR, run by TCRdb on the 5' RACE reads, gives a single entry per CDR3 protein. This table has 850,000 to 1,000,000 distinct CDR3 sequences, around 48% appearing once. Study-level results: Nothing was known about donor CMV status, and this possibly confounded expanded clonotype changes.

The receptor comes from a man aged 30-40 years in good health. Input material: blood. The chain uses TRBV6-2 or TRBV6-3 and TRBJ1-5, with D possibly matching TRBD1 (6 bases). CDR3 coding DNA: TGTGCCAGCAGTTACCACTCGTTTTCGATAAGGACAGAGAGCAATCAGCCCCAGCATTTT. The encoded protein is CASSYHSFSIRTESNQPQHF.